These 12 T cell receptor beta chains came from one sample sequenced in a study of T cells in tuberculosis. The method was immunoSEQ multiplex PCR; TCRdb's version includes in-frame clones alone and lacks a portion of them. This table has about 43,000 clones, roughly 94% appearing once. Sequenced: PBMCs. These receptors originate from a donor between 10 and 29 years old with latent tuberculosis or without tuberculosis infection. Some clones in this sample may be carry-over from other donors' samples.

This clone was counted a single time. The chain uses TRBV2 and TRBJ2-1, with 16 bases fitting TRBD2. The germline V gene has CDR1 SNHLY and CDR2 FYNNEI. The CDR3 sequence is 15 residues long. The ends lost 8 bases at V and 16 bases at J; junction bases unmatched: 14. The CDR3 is CASLGTSGRAGFHFF. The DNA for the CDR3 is TGTGCCAGCTTAGGGACTAGCGGGAGGGCCGGTTTCCACTTCTTC.

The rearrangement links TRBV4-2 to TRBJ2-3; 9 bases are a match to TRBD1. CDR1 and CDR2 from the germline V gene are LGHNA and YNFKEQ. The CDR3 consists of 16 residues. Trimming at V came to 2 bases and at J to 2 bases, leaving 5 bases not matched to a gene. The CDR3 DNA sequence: TGTGCCAGCAGCCAACGACAGGGGGGGGACACAGATACGCAGTATTTT. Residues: CASSQRQGGDTDTQYF.

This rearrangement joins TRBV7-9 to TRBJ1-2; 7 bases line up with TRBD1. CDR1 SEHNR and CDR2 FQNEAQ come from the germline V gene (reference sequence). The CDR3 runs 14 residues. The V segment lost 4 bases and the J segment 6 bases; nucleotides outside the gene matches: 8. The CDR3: CASSYSQGGDGYTF. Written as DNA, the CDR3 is TGTGCCAGCAGCTATAGTCAGGGGGGAGATGGCTACACCTTC.

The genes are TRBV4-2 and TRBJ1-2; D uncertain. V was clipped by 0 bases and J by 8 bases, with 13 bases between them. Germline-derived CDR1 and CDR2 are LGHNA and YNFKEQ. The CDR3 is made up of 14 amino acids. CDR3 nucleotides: TGTGCCAGCAGCCAAGATTGGAGCGGAGCAGGCTACACCTTC. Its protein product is CASSQDWSGAGYTF.

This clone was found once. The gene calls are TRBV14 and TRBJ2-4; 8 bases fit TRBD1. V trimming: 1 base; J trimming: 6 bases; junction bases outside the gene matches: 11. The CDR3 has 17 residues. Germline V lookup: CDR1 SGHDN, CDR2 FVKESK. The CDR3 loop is CASSQGTSGGSGNIQYF. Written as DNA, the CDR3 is TGTGCCAGCAGCCAAGGAACCTCAGGGGGCTCGGGAAACATTCAGTACTTC.

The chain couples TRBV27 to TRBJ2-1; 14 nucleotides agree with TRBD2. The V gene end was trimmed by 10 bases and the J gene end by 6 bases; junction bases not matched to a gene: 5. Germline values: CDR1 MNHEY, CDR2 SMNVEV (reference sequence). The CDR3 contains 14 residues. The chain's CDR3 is CATGLAGARNEQFF. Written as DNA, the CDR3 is TGTGCCACGGGACTAGCGGGAGCTCGCAATGAGCAGTTCTTC.

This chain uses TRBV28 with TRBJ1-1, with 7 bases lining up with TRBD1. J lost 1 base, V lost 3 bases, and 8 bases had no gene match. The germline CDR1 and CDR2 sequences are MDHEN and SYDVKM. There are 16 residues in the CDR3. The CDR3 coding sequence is TGTGCCAGCAGTTTCTTTCGGGACAGCCGGAACACTGAAGCTTTCTTT. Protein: CASSFFRDSRNTEAFF.

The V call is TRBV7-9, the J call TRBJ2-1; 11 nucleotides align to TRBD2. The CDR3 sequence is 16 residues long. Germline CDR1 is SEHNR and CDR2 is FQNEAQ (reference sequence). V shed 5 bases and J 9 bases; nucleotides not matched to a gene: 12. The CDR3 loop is CASSLGTSGANSEQFF. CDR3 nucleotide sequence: TGTGCCAGCAGCCTCGGGACTAGCGGAGCCAACAGTGAGCAGTTCTTC.

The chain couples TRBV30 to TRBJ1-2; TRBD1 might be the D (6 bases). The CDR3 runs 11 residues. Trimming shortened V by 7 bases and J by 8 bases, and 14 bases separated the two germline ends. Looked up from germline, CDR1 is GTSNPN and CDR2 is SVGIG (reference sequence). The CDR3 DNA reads TGTGCCTCGGGACACCCCCGGGGCTACACCTTC. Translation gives CASGHPRGYTF.

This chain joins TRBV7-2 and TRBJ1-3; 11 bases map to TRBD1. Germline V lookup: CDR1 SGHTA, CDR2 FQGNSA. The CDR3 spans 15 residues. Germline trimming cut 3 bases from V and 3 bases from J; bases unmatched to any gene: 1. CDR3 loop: CASSLGQGVGNTIYF. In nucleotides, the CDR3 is TGTGCCAGCAGCTTGGGACAGGGGGTTGGAAACACCATATATTTT.

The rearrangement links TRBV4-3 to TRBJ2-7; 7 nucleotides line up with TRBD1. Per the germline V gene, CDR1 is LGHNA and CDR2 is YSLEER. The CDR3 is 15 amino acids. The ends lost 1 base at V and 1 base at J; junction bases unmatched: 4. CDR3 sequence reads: CASSQVWDRSYEQYF. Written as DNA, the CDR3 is TGCGCCAGCAGCCAAGTCTGGGACAGATCCTACGAGCAGTACTTC.

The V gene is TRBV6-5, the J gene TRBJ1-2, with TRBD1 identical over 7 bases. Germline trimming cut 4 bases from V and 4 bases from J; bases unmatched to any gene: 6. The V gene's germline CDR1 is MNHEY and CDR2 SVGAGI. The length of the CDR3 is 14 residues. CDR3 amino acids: CASSSDGQVYGYTF. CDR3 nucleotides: TGTGCCAGCAGTTCCGACGGACAGGTCTATGGCTACACCTTC.